Below are 22 T cell receptor beta chains sequenced from a single sample in a study of Ad26.COV2.S vaccination and SARS-CoV-2 variants. Regarding treatment: over 15 received Ad26.COV2.S at low or high dose, single or two shots; five or six received placebo; per-sample allocation not given. Day 63 following the first vaccine or placebo injection was when the samples were taken. Measured with immunoSEQ multiplex PCR; TCRdb has only the in-frame clones, and not every one. This table holds roughly 410,000 clones, about 80% found once. Here the sequenced sample was peripheral blood, taken in a trial of Ad26.COV2.S vaccine versus placebo. Receptors were obtained from a person aged 18-65 years who received the Ad26.COV2.S COVID-19 vaccine or a placebo.

J is TRBJ2-1 and V is TRBV5-4; 11 bases agree with TRBD2. With 3 bases clipped from V and 8 bases from J, the junction kept 10 bases outside the gene matches. Germline V gives CDR1 SGHNT, CDR2 YYREEE (reference sequence). The CDR3 has 16 residues. The CDR3 protein is CASSSRTSGWEDEQFF. In DNA, the CDR3 is TGTGCCAGCAGCTCCCGGACTAGCGGGTGGGAGGATGAGCAGTTCTTC.

This chain links TRBV4-2 with TRBJ2-3; 8 bases map to TRBD2. The CDR3 runs to 17 residues. CDR1 is LGHNA, CDR2 YNFKEQ, per germline. J lost 2 bases, V lost 4 bases, and 11 bases had no gene match. CDR3 in amino acids: CASSLDLAGSYTDTQYF. In nucleotides, the CDR3 is TGTGCCAGCAGCCTTGATTTAGCGGGGTCATACACAGATACGCAGTATTTT.

This clone was seen just once. The rearrangement links TRBV5-1 to TRBJ2-7, with 14 positions matching TRBD2. Germline V gene lookup returns CDR1 SGHRS and CDR2 YFSETQ. The CDR3 runs 15 residues. V lost 4 bases to trimming and J lost 6 bases; unmatched junction nucleotides: 6. CDR3 amino acids: CASSPEGTSGGEQYF. The CDR3 DNA is TGCGCCAGCAGCCCGGAAGGGACTAGCGGGGGCGAGCAGTACTTC.

This chain joins TRBV2 and TRBJ2-1, with 8 bases identical to TRBD2. Losses at the gene ends were 9 bases for V and 7 bases for J; bases not matched to a gene: 8. The CDR3 spans 13 residues. Germline V gene data show CDR1 as SNHLY and CDR2 as FYNNEI. CDR3 in amino acids: CASRLARWNEQFF. The DNA of the CDR3 is TGTGCCAGTAGACTAGCGCGATGGAATGAGCAGTTCTTC. Using reference TRBV2 and TRBJ2-1 for the parts outside the CDR3, the full variable domain is EPEVTQTPSHQVTQMGQEVILRCVPISNHLYFYWYRQILGQKVEFLVSFYNNEISEKSEIFDDQFSVERPDGSNFTLKIRSTKLEDSAMYFCASRLARWNEQFFGPGTRLTVL.

V and J are TRBV18 and TRBJ2-7; D may correspond to TRBD1 or TRBD2 (6 bases each). V was pared by 3 bases and J by 1 base, with 16 bases between. Germline CDR1 KGHSH, CDR2 LQKENI. The CDR3 runs to 16 residues. The CDR3 sequence: CASSPWAGTLSYEQYF. In nucleotides, the CDR3 is TGTGCCAGCTCACCCTGGGCGGGGACATTATCCTACGAGCAGTACTTC.

The chain is built from TRBV10-2 and TRBJ2-3, with D possibly called TRBD1 or TRBD2 (5 bases each). CDR1 WSHSY and CDR2 SAAADI come from the germline V gene. The CDR3 covers 14 residues. With 4 bases removed from V and 9 bases from J, the gap between germline ends came to 17 bases. In DNA form, the CDR3 reads TGCGCCAGCAGTGTTAGTTTGGGGGAAGGAACGCAGTATTTT. Translating gives CASSVSLGEGTQYF.

V is TRBV6-5 and J is TRBJ1-2; D is perhaps TRBD1 (5 bases). The CDR3 loop spans 14 amino acids. Germline loops: CDR1 MNHEY, CDR2 SVGAGI. V was pared by 2 bases and J by 4 bases, with 11 bases between. CDR3 protein: CASSYRDSGYGYTF. The CDR3 DNA reads as TGTGCCAGCAGTTACCGCGACAGCGGCTATGGCTACACCTTC.

This chain connects TRBV15 to TRBJ1-6; 7 nucleotides line up with TRBD1. The length of the CDR3 is 14 residues. Per the germline V gene, CDR1 is LNHNV and CDR2 is YYDKDF (reference sequence). V lost 4 bases and J lost 10; bases outside the gene matches: 7. In DNA form, the CDR3 reads TGTGCCACCAGCACGAGGGCAGGGGGATCACCCCTCCACTTT. Amino acids: CATSTRAGGSPLHF.

This clone was seen a few times. The chain is built from TRBV18 and TRBJ2-4; 7 bases are a match to TRBD1. The length of the CDR3 is 14 residues. Germline V gives CDR1 KGHSH, CDR2 LQKENI. The J segment lost 7 bases and the V segment lost 4 bases, leaving 7 bases of the junction unmatched. The CDR3, as DNA: TGTGCCAGCTCACTACAGGGGAGAGAGAACATTCAGTACTTC. Translated: CASSLQGRENIQYF. The whole variable domain, filled in from reference TRBV18 and TRBJ2-4, reads NAGVMQNPRHLVRRRGQEARLRCSPMKGHSHVYWYRQLPEEGLKFMVYLQKENIIDESGMPKERFSAEFPKEGPSILRIQQVVRGDSAAYFCASSLQGRENIQYFGAGTRLSVL.

The chain is built from TRBV5-4 and TRBJ2-6; the D is unclear. V was cut by 1 base and J by 8 bases, with 13 bases left in between. CDR3 length: 15 residues. Germline CDR1 reads SGHNT; CDR2 reads YYREEE (reference sequence). The CDR3 region has the DNA TGTGCCAGCAGCTTGAAGGTTCCGGACCCCAACGTCCTGACTTTC. The encoded protein is CASSLKVPDPNVLTF.

CDR3 region: CASSDTSGSGETQYF. The CDR3 DNA is TGCGCCAGCAGCGATACTAGCGGGAGTGGGGAGACCCAGTACTTC. The chain uses TRBV5-1 and TRBJ2-5; 11 bases match TRBD2. The J segment lost 5 bases and the V segment lost 4 bases, leaving 7 bases of the junction unmatched. CDR3 length: 15 amino acids. The germline gives CDR1 SGHRS, CDR2 YFSETQ.

The V and J genes are TRBV9 and TRBJ2-4, with D perhaps TRBD1 (5 bases). Trimming stripped 4 bases from V and 1 base from J, with 9 bases between. The germline V gene encodes CDR1 SGDLS and CDR2 YYNGEE. CDR3 length equals 14 residues. The CDR3 DNA reads TGTGCCAGCAGCCCCCGACAGGCCAAAAACATTCAGTACTTC. Protein: CASSPRQAKNIQYF.

This chain connects TRBV18 to TRBJ1-5; 8 bases are a match to TRBD1. The trim removed 1 base at V and 2 bases at J, leaving 1 base unmatched. The CDR3 covers 15 residues. Germline lookup yields CDR1 KGHSH and CDR2 LQKENI. This CDR3 is CASSPQGQGNQPQHF. The DNA for the CDR3 is TGTGCCAGCTCACCACAGGGACAGGGCAATCAGCCCCAGCATTTT.

Concerning this clone: The same CDR3 arises from other DNA sequences in this sample as well. V usage is TRBV19 and J usage is TRBJ1-3, with TRBD1 matching 7 bases. Unmatched junction bases numbered 2, after V lost 3 bases and J lost 0 bases. The CDR3 runs 15 residues. The germline V gene has CDR1 LNHDA and CDR2 SQIVND (reference sequence). CDR3 nucleotides: TGTGCCAGTAGTATCGGACAGGTCTCTGGAAACACCATATATTTT. Amino acids: CASSIGQVSGNTIYF.

V usage is TRBV11-1 and J usage is TRBJ2-7; 7 bases match TRBD1. CDR3 size: 15 residues. Per the germline V gene, CDR1 is SGHAT and CDR2 is FQDESV (reference sequence). V shed 1 base, J shed 7 bases, and the junction held 10 bases outside the gene matches. The CDR3 spells CASSLVVTGVGEQYF. CDR3 nucleotides: TGTGCCAGCAGCTTAGTAGTTACAGGGGTTGGTGAGCAGTACTTC.

The V and J genes are TRBV6-5 and TRBJ2-2; D may be TRBD1 (5 bases). Germline CDR1 reads MNHEY; CDR2 reads SVGAGI. The CDR3 is made up of 14 amino acids. Trimming removed 6 bases at V and 1 base at J, with 9 bases between. The CDR3 loop is CASRYQGNTGELFF. The CDR3 region has the DNA TGTGCCAGCAGATACCAGGGGAACACCGGGGAGCTGTTTTTT.

The sample holds a few counts of this clone. The chain joins TRBV11-2 to TRBJ1-1; D remains unclear. Between the trimmed V and J ends, which lost 1 base and 3 bases, there was a span of 9 bases. This CDR3 has 14 residues. Germline V gene lookup returns CDR1 SGHAT and CDR2 FQNNGV. In DNA form, the CDR3 reads TGTGCCAGCAGCTTAGGAGGGTCCTACACTGAAGCTTTCTTT. Amino acids: CASSLGGSYTEAFF.

The J gene is TRBJ2-1, the V gene TRBV12-5, with unresolved D. Per the germline V gene, CDR1 is LGHNT and CDR2 is FRNRAP. Trimming cost V 5 bases and J 3 bases, with 11 bases left between them. The CDR3 has 14 amino acids. CDR3: CASGPISSYNEQFF. CDR3 in DNA: TGTGCTAGTGGTCCCATCTCTAGCTACAATGAGCAGTTCTTC.

The chain recombines TRBV30 with TRBJ1-4; no clear D gene. Germline V CDR1 and CDR2: GTSNPN, SVGIG (reference sequence). CDR3 size: 11 residues. The V end lost 1 base, the J end lost 8 bases, and 5 bases lay between the germline ends. As DNA, the CDR3 is TGTGCCTGGAGTGAGCGGGAAAAACTGTTTTTT. This gives the protein CAWSEREKLFF.

The V and J genes are TRBV12-5 and TRBJ1-3; no clear D gene. Trimming cost V 0 bases and J 0 bases, with 12 bases left between them. Germline V gives CDR1 LGHNT, CDR2 FRNRAP. The CDR3 consists of 17 residues. CDR3 bases: TGTGCTAGTGGTTTGGTACTATTTCAACTCTCTGGAAACACCATATATTTT. Amino acids: CASGLVLFQLSGNTIYF.

This clone was detected once. At one of its ends the junction is not consistent with the germline gene, which may arise from a read error. The genes are TRBV6-1 and TRBJ2-1; 12 nucleotides align to TRBD2. Germline CDR1 MNHNS, CDR2 SASEGT. The CDR3 sequence is 18 residues long. CDR3 amino acids: CASSEGVLAGGLYDEQFF. DNA of the CDR3: TGTGCCAGCAGTGAAGGGGTGCTAGCGGGGGGGCTCTACGATGAGCAGTTCTTC.

This chain connects TRBV14 to TRBJ1-1; perhaps TRBD1 as D (5 bases). From germline, CDR1 is SGHDN and CDR2 FVKESK. With 3 bases removed from V and 0 bases from J, the gap between germline ends came to 14 bases. CDR3 length: 16 amino acids. The CDR3 coding sequence is TGTGCCAGCAGCCATGGCTTGGGACTGATGAACACTGAAGCTTTCTTT. Translating gives CASSHGLGLMNTEAFF.